This is a list of T cell receptor beta chains from one sample in a study of a mutant IDH1 vaccine in newly diagnosed glioma. These TCRs are of unknown antigen specificity. Sequencing was performed with immunoSEQ multiplex PCR; in TCRdb, only in-frame clones are kept and a portion is missing. The sample records tens of thousands of clones, around nine tenths being singletons. Sample: PBMCs, taken from a glioma patient whose treatment included an IDH1 peptide vaccine. These receptors were taken from a man aged 25 to 40 with glioma. The CDR3 runs from the conserved cysteine through the conserved F or W. Size is stated for part of the rows, as once, few or many counts, or as a class when the clone is expanded.

NA TRBJ2-7 TRBV2 CASSEAGGGDEQYF
NA TRBJ2-1 TRBV6-6 CASSDLTPIYNEQFF
NA TRBJ2-6 TRBV2 CASNSGTDAGANVLTF
NA TRBJ2-5 TRBV18 CASSPRRGDQETQYF
NA TRBJ2-7 TRBV11-3 CASSLEGTGSSEQYF
NA TRBJ2-3 TRBV11-3 CASSWSGLVKDTQYF
NA TRBJ2-6 TRBV19 CASSIVGGLSGANVLTF
NA TRBJ2-1 TRBV9 CASSVRNEQFF
NA TRBJ2-1 TRBV30 CAWSVGTKQFF
NA TRBJ1-2 TRBV27 CASSLGGGPLYGYTF
NA TRBJ2-7 TRBV29-1 CSVVGTSSPYEQYF
NA TRBJ2-7 TRBV5-5 CASSLVGGHPYEQYF
NA TRBJ2-1 TRBV11-2 CASRNPGPRGVEQFF
once TRBJ2-7 TRBV10-3 CAISEGTGIYEQYF
NA TRBJ1-2 TRBV5-1 CASSLSSTNYGYTF
once TRBJ2-1 TRBV27 CASSPVQNNEQFF
NA TRBJ2-3 TRBV9 CASSAPPWSRTDTQYF
NA TRBJ2-5 TRBV13 CASSLRGRETQYF
NA TRBJ1-1 TRBV25-1 CASSGQGASEAFF
NA TRBJ2-3 TRBV5-6 CASSLQNHLLTDTQYF
once TRBJ1-5 TRBV5-8 CASSSPGHTTSNQPQHF
NA TRBJ1-4 TRBV30 CASLFTGLGGKLFF
NA TRBJ1-5 TRBV6-1 CASSARSGQAFISPQHF
NA TRBJ2-3 TRBV29-1 CSVEYRGGASDTQYF
NA TRBJ2-7 TRBV9 CASSEAGNYEQYF
NA TRBJ1-1 TRBV30 CAWSARYRDRVRRIMNTEAFF
NA TRBJ1-2 TRBV29-1 CSVITGPNYGYTF
NA TRBJ1-1 TRBV5-6 CASSLGLRSSNTEAFF
NA TRBJ2-1 TRBV9 CASSLLAGGNEQFF
NA TRBJ2-3 TRBV27 CASFGAVTDTQYF
few TRBJ1-1 TRBV10-3 CAISGIMNTEAFF
NA TRBJ1-1 TRBV4-1 CASSLHQRQAGTEAFF
NA TRBJ1-1 TRBV27 CASSLNRDTEAFF
NA TRBJ2-5 TRBV6-5 CASSYDGEGETQYF
NA TRBJ1-1 TRBV27 CASSVDRAQTEAFF
NA TRBJ2-7 TRBV6-1 CASSEAGGAYEQYF
NA TRBJ1-5 TRBV27 CASWGGGQPQHF
NA TRBJ2-5 TRBV5-6 CASSFQGLAVATQYF
NA TRBJ1-1 TRBV5-1 CASSLDRPNTEAFF
NA TRBJ2-3 TRBV28 CASSFQFTDTQYF
NA TRBJ1-4 TRBV6-1 CASHVGLINEKLFF
NA TRBJ2-3 TRBV7-3 CASSTGQGEGPDTQYF
NA TRBJ1-4 TRBV28 CASRLTGGINEKLFF
NA TRBJ1-5 TRBV2 CASRQNTVNQPQHF
once TRBJ1-5 TRBV6-1 CASSLTGDSNQPQHF
NA TRBJ1-5 TRBV7-6 CASSQGRNQPQHF
once TRBJ2-1 TRBV2 CASRGLAGAGEQFF
NA TRBJ2-2 TRBV6-5 CASSTGVELFF
NA TRBJ1-2 TRBV28 CASSLRAGTYGYTF